The 5 T cell receptor beta chains presented below share a single source sample, sequenced in a study of cytomegalovirus exposure and HLA in healthy donors. PCR primers comprised 60 Vbeta and 13 Jbeta primers. TCRdb's copy holds only in-frame clones and misses some; the assay was immunoSEQ multiplex PCR. This sample has about 220,000 clones, with around 80% found just once. Material: PBMCs. The receptors originated from a man aged 18-30 years in good health and CMV-seronegative.

The chain combines TRBV7-9 with TRBJ1-1; 8 bases agree with TRBD1. Per germline, CDR1 SEHNR and CDR2 FQNEAQ (reference sequence). This CDR3 is built from 14 residues. The ends lost 5 bases at V and 5 bases at J; junction bases unmatched: 7. DNA for the CDR3: TGTGCCAGCAGCGATGACAGGGGATGGACTGAAGCTTTCTTT. It translates to CASSDDRGWTEAFF.

This chain uses TRBV6-1 with TRBJ2-1; TRBD2 agrees at 7 bases. Germline lookup yields CDR1 MNHNS and CDR2 SASEGT. The J segment lost 5 bases and the V segment lost 5 bases, leaving 6 bases of the junction unmatched. The CDR3 loop spans 14 amino acids. The CDR3 sequence: CASSSTSRDNEQFF. The CDR3 nucleotides are TGTGCCAGCAGTTCGACTAGCCGCGACAATGAGCAGTTCTTC.

This clone was seen only a few times. The genes are TRBV2 and TRBJ2-7, with a possible D match to TRBD2 (5 bases). Germline assignment: CDR1 SNHLY and CDR2 FYNNEI. The CDR3 runs 10 residues. Trimming stripped 4 bases from V and 13 bases from J, with 11 bases between. The CDR3 spells CASSAGLPYF. For the CDR3, the DNA is TGTGCCAGCAGTGCAGGACTTCCCTACTTC.

In its sample, this clone was seen a few times. This sequence joins TRBV5-1 and TRBJ2-3, with D unclear. Trimming left V 2 bases short and J 0 bases short, with 4 bases between. This CDR3 is built from 13 residues. Germline V lookup: CDR1 SGHRS, CDR2 YFSETQ. CDR3 sequence reads: CASSFGSTDTQYF. The CDR3 region has the DNA TGCGCCAGCAGCTTCGGGAGCACAGATACGCAGTATTTT. Full variable domain (outside the CDR3, taken from reference TRBV5-1 and TRBJ2-3): KAGVTQTPRYLIKTRGQQVTLSCSPISGHRSVSWYQQTPGQGLQFLFEYFSETQRNKGNFPGRFSGRQFSNSRSEMNVSTLELGDSALYLCASSFGSTDTQYFGPGTRLTVL.

The rearrangement joins TRBV27 to TRBJ1-5; the D is unclear. Trimming took 2 bases from V and 4 from J, leaving 9 bases between them. CDR3 length equals 14 residues. CDR1 and CDR2 from the germline V gene are MNHEY and SMNVEV (reference sequence). The CDR3 spells CASSLNQMNQPQHF. In nucleotides, the CDR3 is TGTGCCAGCAGTTTAAATCAGATGAATCAGCCCCAGCATTTT.